This T cell receptor (beta chain) was obtained from a study of cytomegalovirus exposure and HLA in healthy donors. PCR used 60 Vbeta primers and 13 Jbeta primers. TCRdb's copy holds only in-frame clones and misses some; the assay was immunoSEQ multiplex PCR. The repertoire table contains some 200,000 clones. This CDR3 region has 15 residues. Trimming removed 0 bases from V and 2 bases from J, with 10 bases in between. From germline, CDR1 is LGHNA and CDR2 YNFKEQ. Sequenced input: PBMCs. The rearrangement links TRBV4-2 to TRBJ1-2; D is ambiguous. The sequence was obtained from a man aged 30 to 45 in good health and CMV-seronegative. As DNA, the CDR3 is TGTGCCAGCAGCCAAGAAAGTACACAGAACTATGGCTACACCTTC. Translating it yields CASSQESTQNYGYTF.